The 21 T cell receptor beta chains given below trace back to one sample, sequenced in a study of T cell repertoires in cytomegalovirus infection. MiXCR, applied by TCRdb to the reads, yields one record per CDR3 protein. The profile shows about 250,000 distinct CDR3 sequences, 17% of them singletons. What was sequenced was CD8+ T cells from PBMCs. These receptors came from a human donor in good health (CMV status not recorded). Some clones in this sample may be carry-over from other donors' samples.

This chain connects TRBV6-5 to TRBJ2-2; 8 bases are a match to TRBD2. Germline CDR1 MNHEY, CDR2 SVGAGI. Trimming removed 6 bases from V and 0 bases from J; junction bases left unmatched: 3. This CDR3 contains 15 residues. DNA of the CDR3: TGTGCCAGCAGGGCGGGGGGTTCGAACACCGGGGAGCTGTTTTTT. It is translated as CASRAGGSNTGELFF.

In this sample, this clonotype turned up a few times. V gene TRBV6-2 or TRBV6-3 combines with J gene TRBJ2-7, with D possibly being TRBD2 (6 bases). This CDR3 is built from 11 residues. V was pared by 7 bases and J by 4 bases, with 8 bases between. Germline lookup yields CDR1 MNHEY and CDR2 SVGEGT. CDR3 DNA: TGTGCCAGCACCGGAGGGTACGAGCAGTACTTC. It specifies CASTGGYEQYF.

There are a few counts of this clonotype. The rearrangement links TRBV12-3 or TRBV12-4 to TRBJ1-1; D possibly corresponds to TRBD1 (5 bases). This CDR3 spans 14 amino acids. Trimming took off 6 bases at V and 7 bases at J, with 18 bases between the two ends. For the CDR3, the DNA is TGTGCCAGCAGCCCCTTTGGGACGGCAGTTGAAGCTTTCTTT. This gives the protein CASSPFGTAVEAFF.

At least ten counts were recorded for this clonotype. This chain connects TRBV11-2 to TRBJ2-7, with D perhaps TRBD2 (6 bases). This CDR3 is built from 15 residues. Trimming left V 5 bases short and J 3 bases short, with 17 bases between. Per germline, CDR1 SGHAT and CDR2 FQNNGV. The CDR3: CASSLGTAGGYEQYF. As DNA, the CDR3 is TGTGCCAGCAGCCTTGGTACAGCCGGGGGCTACGAGCAGTACTTC.

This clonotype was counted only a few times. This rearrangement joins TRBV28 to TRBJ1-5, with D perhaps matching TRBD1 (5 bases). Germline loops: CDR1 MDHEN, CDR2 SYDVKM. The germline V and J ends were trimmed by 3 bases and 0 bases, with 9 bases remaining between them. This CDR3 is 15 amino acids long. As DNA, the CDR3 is TGTGCCAGCAGTTTGACAGCAGATAGCAATCAGCCCCAGCATTTT. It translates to CASSLTADSNQPQHF.

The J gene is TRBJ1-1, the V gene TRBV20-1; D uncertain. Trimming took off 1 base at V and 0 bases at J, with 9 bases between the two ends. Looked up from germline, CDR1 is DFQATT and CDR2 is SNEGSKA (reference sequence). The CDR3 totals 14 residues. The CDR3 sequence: CSARVKGMNTEAFF. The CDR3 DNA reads TGCAGTGCTAGAGTCAAGGGAATGAACACTGAAGCTTTCTTT.

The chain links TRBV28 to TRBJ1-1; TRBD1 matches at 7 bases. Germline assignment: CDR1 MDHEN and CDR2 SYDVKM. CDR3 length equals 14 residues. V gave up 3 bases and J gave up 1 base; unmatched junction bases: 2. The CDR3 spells CASSFAGGNTEAFF. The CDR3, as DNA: TGTGCCAGCAGTTTCGCAGGGGGGAACACTGAAGCTTTCTTT.

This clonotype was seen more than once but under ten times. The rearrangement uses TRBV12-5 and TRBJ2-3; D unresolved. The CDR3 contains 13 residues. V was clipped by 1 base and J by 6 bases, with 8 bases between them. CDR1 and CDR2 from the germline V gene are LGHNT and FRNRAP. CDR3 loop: CASGLAPGDTQYF. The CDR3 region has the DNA TGTGCTAGTGGTTTGGCCCCCGGTGATACGCAGTATTTT.

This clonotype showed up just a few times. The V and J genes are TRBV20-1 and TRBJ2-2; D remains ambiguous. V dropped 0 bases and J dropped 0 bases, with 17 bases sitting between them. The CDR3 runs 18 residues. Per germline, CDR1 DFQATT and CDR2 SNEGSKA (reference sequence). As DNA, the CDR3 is TGCAGTGCTAGAGATATGACGGCAGGACGATCGAACACCGGGGAGCTGTTTTTT. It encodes CSARDMTAGRSNTGELFF.

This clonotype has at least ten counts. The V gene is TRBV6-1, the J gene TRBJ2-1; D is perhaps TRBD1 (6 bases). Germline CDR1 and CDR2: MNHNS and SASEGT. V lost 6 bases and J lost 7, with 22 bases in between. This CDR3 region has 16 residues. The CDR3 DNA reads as TGTGCCAGCAGCCAAGGGGCCACAGGGTGGGTGAATGAGCAGTTCTTC. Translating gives CASSQGATGWVNEQFF.

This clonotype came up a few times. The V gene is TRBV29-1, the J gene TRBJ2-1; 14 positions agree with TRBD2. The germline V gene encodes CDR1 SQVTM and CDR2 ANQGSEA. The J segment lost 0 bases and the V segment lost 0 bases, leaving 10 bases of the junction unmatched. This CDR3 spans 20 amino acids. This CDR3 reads CSVEDEGTSGGLISYNEQFF. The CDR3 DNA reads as TGCAGCGTTGAAGATGAGGGGACTAGCGGGGGCCTGATCTCCTACAATGAGCAGTTCTTC.

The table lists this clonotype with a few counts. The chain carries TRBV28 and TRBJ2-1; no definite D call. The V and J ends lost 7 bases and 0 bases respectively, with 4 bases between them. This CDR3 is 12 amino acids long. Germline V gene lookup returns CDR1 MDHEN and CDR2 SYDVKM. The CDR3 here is CASKPSYNEQFF. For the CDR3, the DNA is TGTGCCAGCAAGCCCTCCTACAATGAGCAGTTCTTC.

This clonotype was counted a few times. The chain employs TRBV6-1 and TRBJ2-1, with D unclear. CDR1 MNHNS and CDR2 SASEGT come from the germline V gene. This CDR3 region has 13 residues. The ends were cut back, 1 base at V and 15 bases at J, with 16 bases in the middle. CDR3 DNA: TGTGCCAGCAGTGAAGGCCCGATCTGGGGTTGGTTCTTC. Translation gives CASSEGPIWGWFF.

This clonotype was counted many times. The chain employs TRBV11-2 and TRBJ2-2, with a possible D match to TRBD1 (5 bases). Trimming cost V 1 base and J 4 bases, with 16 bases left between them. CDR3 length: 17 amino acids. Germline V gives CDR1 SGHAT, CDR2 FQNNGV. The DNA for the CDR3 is TGTGCCAGCAGCTTAGGCGTAGGCAGGGCGTCCACCGGGGAGCTGTTTTTT. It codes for CASSLGVGRASTGELFF.

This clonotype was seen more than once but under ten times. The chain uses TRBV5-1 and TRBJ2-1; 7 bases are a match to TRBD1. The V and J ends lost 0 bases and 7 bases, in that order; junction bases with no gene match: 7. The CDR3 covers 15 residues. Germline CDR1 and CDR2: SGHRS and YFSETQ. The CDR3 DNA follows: TGCGCCAGCAGCTTGGCACAGGGGTTAGTGAATGAGCAGTTCTTC. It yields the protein CASSLAQGLVNEQFF. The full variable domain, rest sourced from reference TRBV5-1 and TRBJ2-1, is KAGVTQTPRYLIKTRGQQVTLSCSPISGHRSVSWYQQTPGQGLQFLFEYFSETQRNKGNFPGRFSGRQFSNSRSEMNVSTLELGDSALYLCASSLAQGLVNEQFFGPGTRLTVL.

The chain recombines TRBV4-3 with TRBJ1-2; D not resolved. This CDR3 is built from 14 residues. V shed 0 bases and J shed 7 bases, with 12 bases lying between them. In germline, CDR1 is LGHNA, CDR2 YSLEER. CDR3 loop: CASSQDHVRTGYTF. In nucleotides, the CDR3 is TGCGCCAGCAGCCAAGATCATGTAAGGACTGGCTACACCTTC.

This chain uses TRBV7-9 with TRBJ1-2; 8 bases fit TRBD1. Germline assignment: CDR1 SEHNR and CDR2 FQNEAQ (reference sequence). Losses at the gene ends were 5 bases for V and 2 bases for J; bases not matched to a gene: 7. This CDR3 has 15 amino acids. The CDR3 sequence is CASSHKQGVNYGYTF. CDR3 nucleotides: TGTGCCAGCAGCCATAAACAGGGGGTGAACTATGGCTACACCTTC.

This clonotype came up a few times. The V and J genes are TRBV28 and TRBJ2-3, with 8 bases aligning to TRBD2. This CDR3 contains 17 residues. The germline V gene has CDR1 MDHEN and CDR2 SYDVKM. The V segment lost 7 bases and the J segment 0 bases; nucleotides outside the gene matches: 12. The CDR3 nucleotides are TGTGCCAGCACCCTAGCCTCCCTAGCGGGTAGCACAGATACGCAGTATTTT. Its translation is CASTLASLAGSTDTQYF. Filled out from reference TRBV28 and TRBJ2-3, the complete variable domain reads DVKVTQSSRYLVKRTGEKVFLECVQDMDHENMFWYRQDPGLGLRLIYFSYDVKMKEKGDIPEGYSVSREKKERFSLILESASTNQTSMYLCASTLASLAGSTDTQYFGPGTRLTVL.

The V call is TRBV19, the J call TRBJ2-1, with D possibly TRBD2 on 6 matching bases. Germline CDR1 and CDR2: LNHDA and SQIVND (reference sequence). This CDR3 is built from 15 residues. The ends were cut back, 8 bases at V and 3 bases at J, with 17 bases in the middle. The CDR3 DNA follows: TGTGCCAGTGCGACACCGGGACTCCTCTACAATGAGCAGTTCTTC. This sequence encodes CASATPGLLYNEQFF. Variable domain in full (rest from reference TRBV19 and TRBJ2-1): DGGITQSPKYLFRKEGQNVTLSCEQNLNHDAMYWYRQDPGQGLRLIYYSQIVNDFQKGDIAEGYSVSREKKESFPLTVTSAQKNPTAFYLCASATPGLLYNEQFFGPGTRLTVL.

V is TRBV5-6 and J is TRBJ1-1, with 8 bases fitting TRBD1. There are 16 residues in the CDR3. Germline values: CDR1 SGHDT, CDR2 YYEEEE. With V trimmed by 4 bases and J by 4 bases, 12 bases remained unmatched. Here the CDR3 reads CASSTTYRGGPTEAFF. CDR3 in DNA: TGTGCCAGCAGCACTACCTACAGGGGGGGTCCCACTGAAGCTTTCTTT.

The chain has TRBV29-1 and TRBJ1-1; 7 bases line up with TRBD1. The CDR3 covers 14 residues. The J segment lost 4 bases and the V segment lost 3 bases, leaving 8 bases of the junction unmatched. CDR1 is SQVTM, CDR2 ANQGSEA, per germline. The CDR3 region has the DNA TGCAGCGTTGACATCGACAGGGTGGGCACTGAAGCTTTCTTT. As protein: CSVDIDRVGTEAFF.